This is a list of T cell receptor beta chains from one sample in a study of T cell changes during pregnancy in multiple sclerosis. The data were produced by immunoSEQ multiplex PCR, yet TCRdb's version contains in-frame clones alone and is incomplete. Of roughly 36,000 clones listed, 91% were seen once; the top ten hold 5.5% to 7%. The sequenced sample was CD8+ T cells from peripheral blood mononuclear cells, obtained in the second trimester of pregnancy. The source of these receptors is a female donor with multiple sclerosis, enrolled in a pregnancy study. CDR3s include the opening cysteine and the closing phenylalanine or tryptophan. A D gene is named only where the DNA matches it firmly. The listing skips clone size in some rows; elsewhere it reads once, few, many or a size class.

size: .
D: .
J: TRBJ1-2
V: TRBV2
DNA: TGTGCCAGCAGTGATTCGGGATTCTTTAACTATGGCTACACCTTC
CDR3: CASSDSGFFNYGYTF

size: .
D: TRBD2
J: TRBJ2-2
V: TRBV5-4
DNA: TGTGCCAGCAGCCCCGCTAGCGGCTACACCGGGGAGCTGTTTTTT
CDR3: CASSPASGYTGELFF

size: once
D: .
J: TRBJ1-1
V: TRBV4-3
DNA: TGCGCCAGCAGCCCAAACGACGTCACAGAGGGAGCTTTCTTT
CDR3: CASSPNDVTEGAFF

size: few
D: .
J: TRBJ1-1
V: TRBV7-9
DNA: TGTGCCAGCAGCTACAGGAAATCGAACACTGAAGCTTTCTTT
CDR3: CASSYRKSNTEAFF

size: .
D: .
J: TRBJ2-2
V: TRBV4-2
DNA: TGTGCCAGCAGCCCGAGACTAGACCGCACCGGGGAGCTGTTTTTT
CDR3: CASSPRLDRTGELFF

size: .
D: .
J: TRBJ1-4
V: TRBV25-1
DNA: TGTGCCAGCGGAACAGTTGCAACTAATGAAAAACTGTTTTTT
CDR3: CASGTVATNEKLFF

size: once
D: .
J: TRBJ2-7
V: TRBV5-1
DNA: TGCGCCAGTAGACGGGGGAACGAGCAGTACTTC
CDR3: CASRRGNEQYF

size: once
D: TRBD1
J: TRBJ2-7
V: TRBV5-1
DNA: TGCGCCAGCAGCCCGGACAGGGCTGTTCACGAGCAGTACTTC
CDR3: CASSPDRAVHEQYF

size: .
D: .
J: TRBJ1-6
V: TRBV25-1
DNA: TGTGCCAGCAGTGATGCCGGGGATAGTTCACCCCTCCACTTT
CDR3: CASSDAGDSSPLHF

size: .
D: .
J: TRBJ2-7
V: TRBV7-6
DNA: TGTGCCAGCAGCTTAGGTCCCAGCTCCTACGAGCAGTACTTC
CDR3: CASSLGPSSYEQYF

size: .
D: TRBD2
J: TRBJ2-1
V: TRBV7-8
DNA: TGTGCCAGCAGCTTCCTGGGACTAGCGGGGGCTCCGTACAATGAGCAGTTCTTC
CDR3: CASSFLGLAGAPYNEQFF

size: .
D: .
J: TRBJ1-3
V: TRBV7-9
DNA: TGTGCCAGCAGCTTAGGGGGAGTGAGGTCTGGAAACACCATATATTTT
CDR3: CASSLGGVRSGNTIYF

size: once
D: .
J: TRBJ2-3
V: TRBV5-8
DNA: TGTGCCAGCGTCCAGGGTAGCTCTCCAGATACGCAGTATTTT
CDR3: CASVQGSSPDTQYF

size: .
D: .
J: TRBJ2-1
V: TRBV9
DNA: TGTGCCAGCAGCGATAGGACAGCTCGCTCCTACAATGAGCAGTTCTTC
CDR3: CASSDRTARSYNEQFF

size: .
D: TRBD2
J: TRBJ2-1
V: TRBV5-1
DNA: TGCGCCAGCAGCTTGGAGGCGGCTAGCGGGGTTTCGAGGTTCTTC
CDR3: CASSLEAASGVSRFF

size: .
D: .
J: TRBJ2-7
V: TRBV9
DNA: TGTGCCAGCAGCGTAACTCCCGATGCGCTCTACGAGCAGTACTTC
CDR3: CASSVTPDALYEQYF

size: .
D: TRBD2
J: TRBJ2-1
V: TRBV27
DNA: TGTGCCAGCAGTTTAAGTAGCGGGAGGTATGAGCAGTTCTTC
CDR3: CASSLSSGRYEQFF

size: .
D: .
J: TRBJ1-1
V: TRBV9
DNA: TGTGCCAGCAGCGCCCTGTACGGTAACACTGAAGCTTTCTTT
CDR3: CASSALYGNTEAFF

size: .
D: .
J: TRBJ2-5
V: TRBV7-9
DNA: TGTGCCAGCAGCTTAGCGGTCAGACAAGAGACCCAGTACTTC
CDR3: CASSLAVRQETQYF

size: .
D: .
J: TRBJ1-2
V: TRBV29-1
DNA: TGCAGCGTTGAGGGGCCGGGGGGGCAGGCGGCCTTC
CDR3: CSVEGPGGQAAF

size: once
D: TRBD1
J: TRBJ1-2
V: TRBV19
DNA: TGTGCCAGTAGTAGGGACAGGGTTAACGGCTACACCTTC
CDR3: CASSRDRVNGYTF

size: .
D: .
J: TRBJ1-1
V: TRBV27
DNA: TGTGCCAGCAGTTTAATTCCCTTAGGGGAGAACACTGAAGCTTTCTTT
CDR3: CASSLIPLGENTEAFF

size: .
D: .
J: TRBJ2-7
V: TRBV5-5
DNA: TGTGCCAGCAGCCGGGCGGAGGACGAGCAGTACTTC
CDR3: CASSRAEDEQYF

size: .
D: .
J: TRBJ2-5
V: TRBV7-6
DNA: TGTGCCAGCAGCCCAGGGTGGCAGCCCCAAGAGACCCAGTACTTC
CDR3: CASSPGWQPQETQYF

size: .
D: .
J: TRBJ2-7
V: TRBV6-6
DNA: TGTGCCAGCAGTTACTCTGCAGGGGTAGAATTCTACGAGCAGTACTTC
CDR3: CASSYSAGVEFYEQYF

size: .
D: .
J: TRBJ2-1
V: TRBV19
DNA: TGTGCCAGTAGTCCTCTAAGAAATTCGAATGAGCAGTTCTTC
CDR3: CASSPLRNSNEQFF

size: .
D: .
J: TRBJ2-2
V: TRBV6-1
DNA: TGTGCCAGCAGTGAACCTAACTTTTGGGAGCTGTTTTTT
CDR3: CASSEPNFWELFF

size: .
D: TRBD2
J: TRBJ2-7
V: TRBV9
DNA: TGTGCCAGCAGCGGGGGGGGACCCGAGCAGTACTTC
CDR3: CASSGGGPEQYF

size: once
D: .
J: TRBJ2-3
V: TRBV13
DNA: TGTGCCAGCAGACGAGCTCCAGATACGCAGTATTTT
CDR3: CASRRAPDTQYF

size: .
D: .
J: TRBJ2-7
V: TRBV5-6
DNA: TGTGCCAGCAGCTTGGGGCGGGATCCCCCCTACGAGCAGTACTTC
CDR3: CASSLGRDPPYEQYF

size: .
D: TRBD2
J: TRBJ2-7
V: TRBV19
DNA: TGTGCCAGTAGTTTTCGACTAGCGGAAACCTACGAGCAGTACTTC
CDR3: CASSFRLAETYEQYF

size: once
D: TRBD2
J: TRBJ2-7
V: TRBV27
DNA: TGTGCCAGCAGTTTCATACTAGCGGGAGGGCTATACGAGCAGTACTTC
CDR3: CASSFILAGGLYEQYF

size: .
D: TRBD2
J: TRBJ2-1
V: TRBV27
DNA: TGTGCCAGCAGTTACAGGACTAGCGGGGACAATGAGCAGTTCTTC
CDR3: CASSYRTSGDNEQFF

size: once
D: .
J: TRBJ2-7
V: TRBV9
DNA: TGTGCCAGCAGCAAAGACACGACAAGCTCCTACGAGCAGTACTTC
CDR3: CASSKDTTSSYEQYF

size: .
D: TRBD1
J: TRBJ2-3
V: TRBV13
DNA: TGTGCCAGCAGCTCAGCATCCGGGACAGGGGTTACTGATACGCAGTATTTT
CDR3: CASSSASGTGVTDTQYF

size: .
D: .
J: TRBJ2-1
V: TRBV4-3
DNA: TGCGCCAGCAGCCAAGATGCGCGACAGGAGGTCCTCAGCTCCTACAATGAGCAGTTCTTC
CDR3: CASSQDARQEVLSSYNEQFF

size: .
D: TRBD2
J: TRBJ2-5
V: TRBV9
DNA: TGTGCCAGCAGCGCGGGACTAGCCCAAGAGACCCAGTACTTC
CDR3: CASSAGLAQETQYF

size: .
D: .
J: TRBJ2-2
V: TRBV5-1
DNA: TGCGCCAGCAGGGGGCGGGGCGCCGGTACCGGGGAGCTGTTTTTT
CDR3: CASRGRGAGTGELFF

size: .
D: .
J: TRBJ2-5
V: TRBV9
DNA: TGTGCCAGCAGCGTAGGGGGAGGTCGAGAGACCCAGTACTTC
CDR3: CASSVGGGRETQYF

size: .
D: TRBD2
J: TRBJ2-1
V: TRBV5-4
DNA: TGTGCCAGCAGCACTCCTAGCGGAGGGACCTACAATGAGCAGTTCTTC
CDR3: CASSTPSGGTYNEQFF

size: .
D: .
J: TRBJ2-3
V: TRBV20-1
DNA: TGCAGTGCTAGATCGGTGGATACGCAGTATTTT
CDR3: CSARSVDTQYF

size: .
D: .
J: TRBJ1-4
V: TRBV7-9
DNA: TGTGCCAGCTATGCCCCGCAACTAAGTGAAAAACTGTTTTTT
CDR3: CASYAPQLSEKLFF

size: .
D: TRBD1
J: TRBJ2-7
V: TRBV19
DNA: TGTGCCAGTAGCACCGGGACAGGGGGCCCCTACGAGCAGTACTTC
CDR3: CASSTGTGGPYEQYF

size: .
D: TRBD1
J: TRBJ2-7
V: TRBV7-9
DNA: TGTGCCAGCAGCTTCGACAGGGACTACGAGCAGTACTTC
CDR3: CASSFDRDYEQYF

size: .
D: TRBD1
J: TRBJ1-2
V: TRBV7-2
DNA: TGTGCCAGCAGCTTAGAGGGGGGCAGGGGGCGAGGCTACACCTTC
CDR3: CASSLEGGRGRGYTF

size: .
D: .
J: TRBJ2-7
V: TRBV12-5
DNA: TGTGCTAGTGGACTGATCAACTACGAGCAGTACTTC
CDR3: CASGLINYEQYF

size: few
D: TRBD2
J: TRBJ2-1
V: TRBV6-5
DNA: TGTGCCAGCAGTTACGGGACTAGCGGTTACAATGAGCAGTTCTTC
CDR3: CASSYGTSGYNEQFF

size: .
D: TRBD2
J: TRBJ2-1
V: TRBV6-6
DNA: TGTGCCAGCCAGCTCCTAGCGGGAGACAATGAGCAGTTCTTC
CDR3: CASQLLAGDNEQFF

size: .
D: TRBD1
J: TRBJ1-3
V: TRBV6-5
DNA: TGTGCCAGCAGTTACGTCGGGACAGCCGCTGGAAACACCATATATTTT
CDR3: CASSYVGTAAGNTIYF

size: .
D: TRBD1
J: TRBJ1-1
V: TRBV6-1
DNA: TGTGCCAGCAGGGAGACAGGGTTTGGCACTGAAGCTTTCTTT
CDR3: CASRETGFGTEAFF

size: .
D: TRBD1
J: TRBJ1-2
V: TRBV29-1
DNA: TGCAGCGTTGAACCCGGACAGGGGGAGAACTATGGCTACACCTTC
CDR3: CSVEPGQGENYGYTF

size: .
D: TRBD2
J: TRBJ2-2
V: TRBV12-5
DNA: TGTGCTAGTGGTTGGGATAGCGGGAGGGCCGGCACCGGGGAGCTGTTTTTT
CDR3: CASGWDSGRAGTGELFF

size: .
D: .
J: TRBJ2-7
V: TRBV2
DNA: TGTGCCAGCAACAAGGGGGAGCTCGAATACGAGCAGTACTTC
CDR3: CASNKGELEYEQYF

size: few
D: .
J: TRBJ2-5
V: TRBV5-1
DNA: TGCGCCAGCAGCCCAGCGGTGCGGAAAGAGACCCAGTACTTC
CDR3: CASSPAVRKETQYF

size: .
D: .
J: TRBJ1-1
V: TRBV7-9
DNA: TGTGCCAGCAGCGACGAATGGGGGGTTGAAGCTTTCTTT
CDR3: CASSDEWGVEAFF

size: .
D: TRBD2
J: TRBJ2-1
V: TRBV9
DNA: TGTGCCAGCAGCGTACCCCTAGCGGGAGGGCGCAATGAGCAGTTCTTC
CDR3: CASSVPLAGGRNEQFF

size: .
D: .
J: TRBJ2-5
V: TRBV1
DNA: TGCACCAGCAGCCAAGTACTAGTCCCCCAGACCCAGTACTTC
CDR3: CTSSQVLVPQTQYF

size: .
D: TRBD1
J: TRBJ2-7
V: TRBV19
DNA: TGTGCCAGTAGTCCGGGACAGGGGGCCTACGAGCAGTACTTC
CDR3: CASSPGQGAYEQYF